This T cell receptor beta chain was found in a study of blood T cells in healthy people across ages. This clonotype was picked up many times. Its antigen is not identified. A second PCR of roughly 6 to 12 cycles used a sample-barcoded 5' primer and a J-beta primer mix. A template-switch adaptor with 12 random nucleotides tagged each cDNA molecule. TCRdb reprocessed the 5' RACE reads via MiXCR and lists one record per CDR3 protein. The sample lists 800,000 to 1,000,000 distinct CDR3 sequences, 48% occurring once. Study-level results: Using unsorted PBMCs precluded a conclusive naive versus antigen-experienced comparison. Roughly linear declines in TCR beta diversity per million T cells occurred with age.

Germline V gene sequence: CDR1 SNHLY, CDR2 FYNNEI. With 7 bases removed from V and 0 bases from J, the gap between germline ends came to 4 bases. The CDR3 totals 13 residues. Donors gave 8.5 to 10 milliliters of peripheral blood apiece. This rearrangement joins TRBV2 to TRBJ2-6; D is unclear. The sequence was obtained from a man in his thirties or forties in good health. The sample taken for sequencing was blood. As DNA, the CDR3 is TGTGCCAGCACTTCCTCTGGGGCCAACGTCCTGACTTTC. Translating gives CASTSSGANVLTF. Based on the CDR3 plus reference TRBV2 and TRBJ2-6, the full variable domain is EPEVTQTPSHQVTQMGQEVILRCVPISNHLYFYWYRQILGQKVEFLVSFYNNEISEKSEIFDDQFSVERPDGSNFTLKIRSTKLEDSAMYFCASTSSGANVLTFGAGSRLTVL.